This T cell receptor beta chain was sequenced during a study of graft-versus-host responses after intestinal transplantation. Overall study context: Recipients across the board were started on anti-thymocyte globulin induction, then kept on tacrolimus and steroids for two to three years. Broader study findings: Peak circulating GvH clone levels were associated with early post-transplant HvG declines.

V was cut by 4 bases and J by 2 bases, with 13 bases left in between. Germline CDR1 SGDLS, CDR2 YYNGEE. The CDR3 covers 14 residues. A remark on this clone: Its matching antigen is unknown.

Repertoires were generated with immunoSEQ multiplex PCR, while TCRdb's copy carries only in-frame clones and drops some. This sample has about 86,000 clones, with 88% found just once. The receptor comes from a human donor who was the organ donor for an intestinal transplant. The source material was unstimulated CD4+ T cells sorted from spleen or lymph node cells, sampled before transplant. This chain uses TRBV9 with TRBJ2-7; D possibly corresponds to TRBD2 (6 bases). CDR3: CASSPGRLAYEQYF. CDR3 coding DNA: TGTGCCAGCAGCCCTGGGCGACTAGCCTACGAGCAGTACTTC.